The sequence of this TCR beta chain was determined in a study of T cells in Graves' hyperthyroidism and ophthalmopathy. Overall study findings and caveats: Clonotypes that were expanded in thyroid above 0.001 mostly appeared in blood too.

Researchers took RNA transcripts and amplified the TCR beta CDR3 regions from them. The study used the HTBI primer set for a first-round RT-PCR of the TCR CDR3. TCRdb passed the multiplex PCR reads through MiXCR, listing each CDR3 protein once. The sample consists of roughly 570,000 distinct CDR3 sequences, roughly 46% of them appearing once. Clinical symptoms, serum thyroxine and TRAb, thyroid ultrasound and orbital computed tomography together formed the diagnostic basis. This clonotype was seen at least ten times. Its antigen is not identified. Input material: peripheral blood or thyroid tissue (not recorded which). The TCR comes from a woman under 30 with Graves' hyperthyroidism.

This CDR3 is CASNREQGLNTEAFF. CDR3 nucleotides: TGCGCCAGCAACCGAGAACAGGGTTTGAACACTGAAGCTTTCTTT. The chain uses TRBV5-1 and TRBJ1-1, with D possibly matching TRBD1 (6 bases). Looked up from germline, CDR1 is SGHRS and CDR2 is YFSETQ. With 6 bases removed from V and 0 bases from J, the gap between germline ends came to 15 bases. The CDR3 has 15 residues.